This TCR beta chain was obtained from a study of Ad26.COV2.S vaccination and SARS-CoV-2 variants. Produced via immunoSEQ multiplex PCR; TCRdb's table is partial and in-frame only. The sample has around 270,000 clones; 87% are singletons. Documented treatment: over 15 received Ad26.COV2.S at low or high dose, single or two shots; roughly 5 received placebo; per-sample allocation not given. Sampling was done on day 63 after the first vaccine or placebo injection. CDR1 is LNHDA and CDR2 is SQIVND in the germline V gene (reference sequence). Trimming took 5 bases from V and 3 from J, leaving 5 bases between them. CDR3 length equals 13 residues.

This receptor was obtained from a person aged 18 to 65 who received the Ad26.COV2.S COVID-19 vaccine or a placebo. Here the sequenced sample was peripheral blood, taken in a trial of Ad26.COV2.S vaccine versus placebo. This chain links TRBV19 with TRBJ1-6, with a possible D match to TRBD1 (5 bases). The CDR3 protein is CASSDSYNSPLHF. The CDR3 nucleotides read TGTGCCAGTAGTGACAGCTATAATTCACCCCTCCACTTT.